The 7 T cell receptor beta chains listed next were all sequenced from one sample in a study of radiotherapy plus CTLA-4 blockade in lung cancer. Sequenced by immunoSEQ multiplex PCR; TCRdb stores in-frame clones only, minus some. This sample has approximately 89,000 clones; about 85% occur once, and the top ten carry just over 14%. Here the sequenced sample was peripheral blood, taken from a patient treated with radiotherapy plus ipilimumab. The origin of the receptors is a human donor with non-small cell lung cancer that progressed on radiotherapy plus ipilimumab.

The chain combines TRBV7-2 with TRBJ1-3; D might be TRBD1 (5 bases). The CDR3 has 15 residues. Germline-derived CDR1 and CDR2 are SGHTA and FQGNSA. V dropped 5 bases and J dropped 2 bases, with 13 bases sitting between them. The CDR3 nucleotides are TGTGCCAGCAGCCCAGGACCGGGGGCTGGAAACACCATATATTTT. This encodes CASSPGPGAGNTIYF. Full variable domain (remainder filled in from reference TRBV7-2 and TRBJ1-3): GAGVSQSPSNKVTEKGKDVELRCDPISGHTALYWYRQSLGQGLEFLIYFQGNSAPDKSGLPSDRFSAERTGGSVSTLTIQRTQQEDSAVYLCASSPGPGAGNTIYFGEGSWLTVV.

The V gene is TRBV7-2, the J gene TRBJ1-2; the D gene is possibly TRBD1 (6 bases). Germline CDR1 reads SGHTA; CDR2 reads FQGNSA. The CDR3 runs 14 residues. The ends were cut back, 2 bases at V and 6 bases at J, with 13 bases in the middle. CDR3 protein: CASSLLSGEDGYTF. The CDR3 DNA follows: TGTGCCAGCAGCTTACTTTCAGGGGAAGATGGCTACACCTTC. The variable domain in full, completed from reference TRBV7-2 and TRBJ1-2, reads GAGVSQSPSNKVTEKGKDVELRCDPISGHTALYWYRQSLGQGLEFLIYFQGNSAPDKSGLPSDRFSAERTGGSVSTLTIQRTQQEDSAVYLCASSLLSGEDGYTFGSGTRLTVV.

This clone was recorded only once. The rearrangement uses TRBV2 and TRBJ2-2; the D is unclear. V shed 8 bases and J shed 7 bases, with 17 bases lying between them. The CDR3 covers 14 residues. The germline V gene encodes CDR1 SNHLY and CDR2 FYNNEI. The CDR3 DNA follows: TGTGCCAGCCTTCAGCCGGTTCTCAGCGGGGAGCTGTTTTTT. This translates into CASLQPVLSGELFF.

V and J are TRBV15 and TRBJ2-2; D is ambiguous. The CDR3 spans 17 residues. Trimming shortened V by 0 bases and J by 4 bases, and 15 bases separated the two germline ends. Germline values: CDR1 LNHNV, CDR2 YYDKDF (reference sequence). CDR3 loop: CATSRDRGVVSTGELFF. The CDR3 DNA sequence: TGTGCCACCAGCAGAGATCGTGGGGTGGTAAGCACCGGGGAGCTGTTTTTT.

J is TRBJ2-3 and V is TRBV4-2; 10 bases match TRBD2. The ends lost 0 bases at V and 4 bases at J; junction bases unmatched: 7. Germline V gene sequence: CDR1 LGHNA, CDR2 YNFKEQ. The length of the CDR3 is 17 residues. This CDR3 is CASSQELAGGRADTQYF. CDR3 sequence (DNA): TGTGCCAGCAGCCAAGAGTTAGCGGGAGGTCGGGCAGATACGCAGTATTTT.

The V call is TRBV7-2, the J call TRBJ1-1, with D hard to call. Germline loops: CDR1 SGHTA, CDR2 FQGNSA. This CDR3 comprises 13 residues. The V gene lost 5 bases and the J gene lost 4 bases, with 11 bases spanning the gap. CDR3: CASSPPAGTEAFF. In nucleotides, the CDR3 is TGTGCCAGCAGCCCCCCAGCCGGCACTGAAGCTTTCTTT. Using reference TRBV7-2 and TRBJ1-1 for the parts outside the CDR3, the full variable domain is GAGVSQSPSNKVTEKGKDVELRCDPISGHTALYWYRQSLGQGLEFLIYFQGNSAPDKSGLPSDRFSAERTGGSVSTLTIQRTQQEDSAVYLCASSPPAGTEAFFGQGTRLTVV.

This chain links TRBV19 with TRBJ2-7; unclear D gene. The CDR3 covers 14 residues. Between the trimmed V and J ends, which lost 5 bases and 2 bases, there was a span of 13 bases. Germline V gives CDR1 LNHDA, CDR2 SQIVND (reference sequence). CDR3 DNA sequence: TGTGCCAGTAGTCCGACCCCCGATACCTACGAGCAGTACTTC. Encoded protein: CASSPTPDTYEQYF.